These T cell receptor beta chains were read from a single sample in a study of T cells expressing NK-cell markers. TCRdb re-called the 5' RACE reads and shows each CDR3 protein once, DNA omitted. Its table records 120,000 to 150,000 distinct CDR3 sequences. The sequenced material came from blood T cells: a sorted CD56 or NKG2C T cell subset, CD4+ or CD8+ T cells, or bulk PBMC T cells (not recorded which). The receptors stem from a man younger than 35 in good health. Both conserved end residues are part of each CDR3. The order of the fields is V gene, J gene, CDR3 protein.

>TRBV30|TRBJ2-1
CAWVRDSSYNEQFF
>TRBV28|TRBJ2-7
CASMGGTGVLGQYF
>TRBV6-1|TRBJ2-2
CASTGRLAGGELFF
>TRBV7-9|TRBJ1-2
CASSPAGQGFADYGYTF
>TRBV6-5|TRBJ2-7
CASSLGTSGSYEQYF
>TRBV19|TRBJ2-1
CASSIFGTSGRAGEQFF
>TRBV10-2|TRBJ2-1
CASIAGDDSYNEQFF
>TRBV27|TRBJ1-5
CASSLWGGSQPQHF
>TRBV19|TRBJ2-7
CASSILSSGRNEQYF
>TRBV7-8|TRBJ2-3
CASSSLTGGSTDTQYF
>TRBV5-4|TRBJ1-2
CASSPEGQGGFYGYTF
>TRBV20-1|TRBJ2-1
CSARADRVPWNNEQFF
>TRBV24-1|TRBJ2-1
CATSDFRESPGNEQFF
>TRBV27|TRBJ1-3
CASSLSPTAGNTIYF
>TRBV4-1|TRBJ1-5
CASSATPGIIHQPQHF
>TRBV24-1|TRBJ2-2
CATRGAGDLGELFF
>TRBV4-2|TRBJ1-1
CASSYMFGEAFF
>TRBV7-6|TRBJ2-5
CASSLSPGSQETQYF
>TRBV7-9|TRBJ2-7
CASSSYRDGYEQYF
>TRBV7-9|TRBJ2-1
CASSLVPHRAYNEQFF
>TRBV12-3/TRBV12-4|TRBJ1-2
CASSANNYGYTF
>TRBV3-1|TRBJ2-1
CASRVTGGSYNEQFF
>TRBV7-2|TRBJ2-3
CASSTGITDTQYF
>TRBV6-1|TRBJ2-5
CASKVGRGEETQYF
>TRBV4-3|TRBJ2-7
CASSGTGFHEQYF
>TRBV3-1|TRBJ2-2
CASSQGLRGTGELFF
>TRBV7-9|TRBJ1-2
CASSLGQLSYTF
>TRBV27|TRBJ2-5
CASSPQGGPLETQYF
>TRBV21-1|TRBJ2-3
CASSKPPSRVTDTQYF
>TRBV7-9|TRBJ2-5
CASKLAGSKGQETQYF
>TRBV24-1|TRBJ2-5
CATSDITGEGETQYF
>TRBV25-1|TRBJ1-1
CASRGGAEAFF